This entry lists 29 T cell receptor beta chains sequenced from one sample in a study of regulatory T cells. Study-level points and caveats: Hydrophobic residues at CDR3 positions 6 and 7 were enriched in conventional CD4+ T cells of CD3G-deficient patients.

The primer mix had 52 TRBV and 13 TRBJ primers. TCRdb keeps only in-frame clones here, not all; method: immunoSEQ multiplex PCR. The data contain over 25,000 clones, just under 95% of them singletons. The antigens for these receptors are not known. The sample comprised conventional CD4+ T cells sorted from blood. All receptors come from a person aged 18-35 years with CD3G deficiency.

This clone occurred once. The V call is TRBV5-1, the J call TRBJ1-5; 9 nucleotides match TRBD1. V lost 0 bases and J lost 2; bases outside the gene matches: 3. The CDR3 is 16 residues long. Germline V gene lookup returns CDR1 SGHRS and CDR2 YFSETQ. This CDR3 reads CASSLGTGVGNQPQHF. The CDR3 DNA is TGCGCCAGCAGCTTGGGGACAGGGGTAGGCAATCAGCCCCAGCATTTT.

V and J are TRBV6-1 and TRBJ2-1, with a weak D call TRBD2 (6 bases). Germline lookup yields CDR1 MNHNS and CDR2 SASEGT. Trimming removed 5 bases from V and 9 bases from J, with 20 bases in between. The CDR3 extends over 15 amino acids. CDR3 sequence (DNA): TGTGCCAGCAGTCCCCGACTAGAGGGGCACAGTGAGCAGTTCTTC. It encodes CASSPRLEGHSEQFF.

The CDR3 DNA is TGTGCCAGCAGTTTGCGGGGGGGCCTTACAGATACGCAGTATTTT. Amino acids: CASSLRGGLTDTQYF. The V call is TRBV27, the J call TRBJ2-3, with 9 bases lining up with TRBD2. The CDR3 is 15 residues long. Trimming removed 3 bases from V and 3 bases from J; junction bases left unmatched: 4. In germline, CDR1 is MNHEY, CDR2 SMNVEV (reference sequence).

A single count supports this clone. The chain carries TRBV9 and TRBJ1-3; possibly TRBD1 for D (5 bases). The germline V gene has CDR1 SGDLS and CDR2 YYNGEE. This CDR3 has 16 residues. V was cut by 0 bases and J by 3 bases, with 13 bases left in between. The CDR3 coding sequence is TGTGCCAGCAGCGTAGTCGGGGCCGCCGATGGAAACACCATATATTTT. Its protein is CASSVVGAADGNTIYF.

CDR3 sequence: CASSSQGQTTSYEQYF. The CDR3 DNA sequence: TGTGCCAGCAGTTCCCAGGGACAAACGACCTCCTACGAGCAGTACTTC. The chain combines TRBV28 with TRBJ2-7, with D tentatively TRBD1 (6 bases). Germline values: CDR1 MDHEN, CDR2 SYDVKM. This CDR3 contains 16 residues. Trimming took off 4 bases at V and 0 bases at J, with 16 bases between the two ends. Using reference TRBV28 and TRBJ2-7 for the parts outside the CDR3, the full variable domain is DVKVTQSSRYLVKRTGEKVFLECVQDMDHENMFWYRQDPGLGLRLIYFSYDVKMKEKGDIPEGYSVSREKKERFSLILESASTNQTSMYLCASSSQGQTTSYEQYFGPGTRLTVT.

This chain links TRBV28 with TRBJ1-4, with TRBD1 matching over 7 bases. The V and J ends lost 5 bases and 8 bases, in that order; junction bases with no gene match: 11. This CDR3 has 15 amino acids. Germline CDR1 is MDHEN and CDR2 is SYDVKM. Here the CDR3 DNA reads TGTGCCAGCAGTGGGAGGACAGGTTCGGGAGAAAAACTGTTTTTT. It encodes CASSGRTGSGEKLFF.

This clone was found once. The chain links TRBV18 to TRBJ2-3; D might be TRBD2 (6 bases). This CDR3 region has 13 residues. The V gene lost 5 bases and the J gene lost 3 bases, with 9 bases spanning the gap. Germline lookup yields CDR1 KGHSH and CDR2 LQKENI. CDR3 DNA: TGTGCCAGCTCAGCGGGGAGAACAGATACGCAGTATTTT. Its protein product is CASSAGRTDTQYF.

This clone was counted a single time. The CDR3 loop is CATSKGGPGTGELFF. CDR3 sequence (DNA): TGTGCCACCTCTAAGGGGGGGCCGGGGACCGGGGAGCTGTTTTTT. The chain carries TRBV21-1 and TRBJ2-2; the D call of TRBD2 is as the table states it, not checked on the DNA. TRBV21-1 is flagged as a pseudogene. CDR3 length: 15 amino acids.

The chain uses TRBV6-1 and TRBJ1-1; a weak D match, TRBD1 (5 bases). CDR3 size: 15 residues. CDR1 and CDR2 (germline): MNHNS, SASEGT. The V end lost 8 bases, the J end lost 2 bases, and 18 bases lay between the germline ends. The CDR3 spells CASEFGGFKNTEAFF. CDR3 DNA sequence: TGTGCCAGCGAATTTGGGGGATTTAAAAACACTGAAGCTTTCTTT.

The rearrangement links TRBV18 to TRBJ1-1; D gene unclear. V lost 6 bases to trimming and J lost 1 base, with 9 bases between them. The CDR3 loop spans 13 amino acids. CDR1 is KGHSH, CDR2 LQKENI, per germline. Here the CDR3 reads CASSATPNTEAFF. The CDR3 nucleotides are TGTGCCAGCTCCGCCACACCGAACACTGAAGCTTTCTTT.

This clone showed up just once. This chain uses TRBV5-1 with TRBJ2-2; TRBD1 is a possible D gene (5 bases). The germline V gene encodes CDR1 SGHRS and CDR2 YFSETQ. CDR3 length equals 14 residues. With 3 bases removed from V and 6 bases from J, the gap between germline ends came to 12 bases. The CDR3 DNA reads TGCGCCAGCAGCTCGTCAAGGGGTGCCGGGGAGCTGTTTTTT. Translated: CASSSSRGAGELFF.

This clone was seen only a few times. The CDR3 is CASRTGGGGELFF. The CDR3, as DNA: TGTGCCAGCAGAACAGGGGGCGGCGGGGAGCTGTTTTTT. The chain employs TRBV6-6 and TRBJ2-2; 9 nucleotides agree with TRBD1. V was clipped by 6 bases and J by 7 bases; unmatched bases: 3. This CDR3 contains 13 residues. Per germline, CDR1 MNHNY and CDR2 SVGAGI (reference sequence).

The chain carries TRBV19 and TRBJ1-5; D call uncertain. The CDR3 loop spans 14 amino acids. Trimming took off 3 bases at V and 4 bases at J, with 10 bases between the two ends. Germline values: CDR1 LNHDA, CDR2 SQIVND (reference sequence). CDR3 sequence reads: CASSIGRTNQPQHF. The DNA of the CDR3 is TGTGCCAGTAGTATTGGCCGAACAAATCAGCCCCAGCATTTT. Full variable domain (rest looked up from reference TRBV19 and TRBJ1-5): DGGITQSPKYLFRKEGQNVTLSCEQNLNHDAMYWYRQDPGQGLRLIYYSQIVNDFQKGDIAEGYSVSREKKESFPLTVTSAQKNPTAFYLCASSIGRTNQPQHFGDGTRLSIL.

The rearrangement uses TRBV6-1 and TRBJ1-5, with unresolved D. This CDR3 region has 14 residues. The V gene's germline CDR1 is MNHNS and CDR2 SASEGT. The V end lost 7 bases, the J end lost 1 base, and 11 bases lay between the germline ends. This CDR3 is CASTRVGSNQPQHF. As DNA, the CDR3 is TGTGCCAGCACCCGGGTAGGAAGCAATCAGCCCCAGCATTTT.

The gene calls are TRBV28 and TRBJ2-7; D may be TRBD1 or TRBD2 (5 bases each). V lost 7 bases and J lost 3, with 10 bases in between. This CDR3 contains 12 residues. The germline V gene encodes CDR1 MDHEN and CDR2 SYDVKM. The CDR3 here is CASNERGYEQYF. For the CDR3, the DNA is TGTGCCAGCAATGAGAGGGGCTACGAGCAGTACTTC.

The V gene is TRBV12-5, the J gene TRBJ2-5; D is ambiguous. Germline CDR1 LGHNT, CDR2 FRNRAP. The V and J ends lost 2 bases and 1 base respectively, with 8 bases between them. This CDR3 comprises 14 residues. In DNA, the CDR3 is TGTGCTAGTGGTTTGTTTGGGCGCCAAGAGACCCAGTACTTC. Amino acids: CASGLFGRQETQYF.

The chain is built from TRBV28 and TRBJ2-7, with 9 bases lining up with TRBD1. Germline CDR1 MDHEN, CDR2 SYDVKM. V was pared by 6 bases and J by 2 bases, with 2 bases of the junction left unmatched. The CDR3 has 13 amino acids. The CDR3 loop reads CASSGTGTYEQYF. The CDR3 DNA sequence: TGTGCCAGCAGCGGGACAGGGACCTACGAGCAGTACTTC. Using reference TRBV28 and TRBJ2-7 for the parts outside the CDR3, the full variable domain is DVKVTQSSRYLVKRTGEKVFLECVQDMDHENMFWYRQDPGLGLRLIYFSYDVKMKEKGDIPEGYSVSREKKERFSLILESASTNQTSMYLCASSGTGTYEQYFGPGTRLTVT.

The chain joins TRBV5-1 to TRBJ2-3, with 10 bases identical to TRBD2. This CDR3 spans 23 amino acids. Germline V gene lookup returns CDR1 SGHRS and CDR2 YFSETQ. With 0 bases clipped from V and 2 bases from J, the junction kept 24 bases outside the gene matches. CDR3 sequence (DNA): TGCGCCAGCAGCTTGGCACGGAGGGGGGCGGGACCTAGCGGGAGATTACCCACAGATACGCAGTATTTT. Amino acids: CASSLARRGAGPSGRLPTDTQYF.

The chain links TRBV19 to TRBJ2-2; perhaps TRBD1 as D (6 bases). This CDR3 has 14 amino acids. The germline V gene has CDR1 LNHDA and CDR2 SQIVND (reference sequence). Trimming took 5 bases from V and 1 from J, leaving 8 bases between them. CDR3 DNA: TGTGCCAGTAGTTGGGGGCTGAACACCGGGGAGCTGTTTTTT. Translation gives CASSWGLNTGELFF.

This chain links TRBV6-1 with TRBJ1-1; D is undetermined. There are 13 residues in the CDR3. Germline CDR1 is MNHNS and CDR2 is SASEGT. V lost 2 bases to trimming and J lost 6 bases, with 10 bases between them. The CDR3 DNA sequence: TGTGCCAGCAGTGAATGGTCTGGTGCTGAAGCTTTCTTT. Protein: CASSEWSGAEAFF.

V and J are TRBV7-9 and TRBJ2-5, with D possibly TRBD2 on 5 matching bases. Germline V gives CDR1 SEHNR, CDR2 FQNEAQ (reference sequence). The V end lost 3 bases, the J end lost 1 base, and 6 bases lay between the germline ends. This CDR3 is 13 amino acids long. CDR3 in amino acids: CASSFGVQETQYF. The CDR3 nucleotides read TGTGCCAGCAGCTTCGGGGTCCAAGAGACCCAGTACTTC.

This clone was picked up a small number of times. The chain joins TRBV6-1 to TRBJ2-7; D not certain. The V gene's germline CDR1 is MNHNS and CDR2 SASEGT. The CDR3 runs to 11 residues. V was cut by 8 bases and J by 0 bases, with 5 bases left in between. CDR3 in amino acids: CASYSSYEQYF. In nucleotides, the CDR3 is TGTGCCAGCTACAGCTCCTACGAGCAGTACTTC.

V usage is TRBV6-1 and J usage is TRBJ2-1; a possible D gene is TRBD2 (5 bases). V dropped 6 bases and J dropped 5 bases, with 11 bases sitting between them. Germline CDR1 MNHNS, CDR2 SASEGT. CDR3 length: 13 residues. DNA for the CDR3: TGTGCCAGCAGACTGGACGGGAACAATGAGCAGTTCTTC. This codes for CASRLDGNNEQFF.

J is TRBJ1-1 and V is TRBV6-1, with a tentative D call TRBD1 (6 bases). Germline lookup yields CDR1 MNHNS and CDR2 SASEGT. The CDR3 has 15 residues. Deletions cut 6 bases from V and 4 bases from J, with 18 bases between. CDR3 amino acids: CASSRDTVGSTEAFF. CDR3 nucleotide sequence: TGTGCCAGCAGCCGGGACACTGTGGGGTCCACTGAAGCTTTCTTT.

The V and J genes are TRBV23-1 and TRBJ1-1, with D unresolved. Being an ORF, TRBV23-1 has a function that is uncertain. CDR3 size: 14 residues. V was shortened by 3 bases and J by 0 bases, with 8 bases between the two germline ends. The chain's CDR3 is CASSHSVMNTEAFF. The CDR3 DNA reads TGCGCCAGCAGTCATAGCGTTATGAACACTGAAGCTTTCTTT.

V gene TRBV9 combines with J gene TRBJ2-2; TRBD2 is a possible D gene (6 bases). The germline CDR1 and CDR2 sequences are SGDLS and YYNGEE. The CDR3 is 15 amino acids. V lost 4 bases, J lost 6 bases, and 16 bases lay in between. CDR3 region: CASSPTGVSAGELFF. Written as DNA, the CDR3 is TGTGCCAGCAGCCCGACGGGGGTGAGCGCCGGGGAGCTGTTTTTT.

The rearrangement joins TRBV27 to TRBJ2-2; no clear D. The germline gives CDR1 MNHEY, CDR2 SMNVEV (reference sequence). The CDR3 contains 13 residues. Trimming pared 8 bases from V and 4 bases from J, leaving 11 bases between. The chain's CDR3 is CASSRRGTGELFF. The DNA for the CDR3 is TGTGCCAGCTCTCGGCGCGGCACCGGGGAGCTGTTTTTT.

The rearrangement uses TRBV6-6 and TRBJ2-1; either TRBD1 or TRBD2 may supply D (7 bases each). From germline, CDR1 is MNHNY and CDR2 SVGAGI (reference sequence). CDR3 length: 16 residues. Trimming took off 5 bases at V and 4 bases at J, with 18 bases between the two ends. CDR3 DNA: TGTGCCAGCAGTCAACCTAGCGGCAGGGGGTACAATGAGCAGTTCTTC. As protein: CASSQPSGRGYNEQFF.

The J gene is TRBJ1-4, the V gene TRBV28; no firm D call. V was clipped by 6 bases and J by 0 bases, with 8 bases between them. Germline V CDR1 and CDR2: MDHEN, SYDVKM. This CDR3 comprises 14 residues. CDR3 loop: CASSLGTTNEKLFF. In nucleotides, the CDR3 is TGTGCCAGCAGCTTGGGTACAACTAATGAAAAACTGTTTTTT.